One T cell receptor beta chain is described in this entry. Original processing notes: For nucleated cells, counts were estimated from reference gene primer amplification. The method was immunoSEQ multiplex PCR; TCRdb's version includes in-frame clones alone and lacks a portion of them. The D gene and trimming were derived from the DNA, and the V and J assignments and clone size from that table. The repertoire has some 270,000 clones, 75% to 85% of them found once; the top ten carry about 8.2%. In terms of age and location, participants ranged from roughly 18 to 95 years and lived in about 25 US areas. Participants were placed into cohorts based on the clinical history they reported. This sample was included in a study of blood T cell repertoires in COVID-19. Overall study context: T cells, B-cell-depleted T cells, or PBMCs supplied cDNA or gDNA.

This CDR3 has 14 amino acids. The V gene lost 5 bases and the J gene lost 2 bases, with 13 bases spanning the gap. Per the germline V gene, CDR1 is SGHRS and CDR2 is YFSETQ. This rearrangement joins TRBV5-1 to TRBJ1-1, with D perhaps TRBD1 (6 bases). The sequence came from a woman in her forties or fifties with acute COVID-19. The sample comprised PBMCs or T cells enriched from blood (not recorded which). This CDR3 is CASSYTGRNTEAFF. CDR3 sequence (DNA): TGCGCCAGCAGTTATACAGGGAGAAACACTGAAGCTTTCTTT.